The clone carrying this TCR beta chain was seen a single time. No antigen is known for it. The PCR had 60 Vbeta and 13 Jbeta primers. The method was immunoSEQ multiplex PCR; TCRdb's version includes in-frame clones alone and lacks a portion of them. The repertoire holds some 200,000 clones, with less than 85% as singletons. These data come from a study of cytomegalovirus exposure and HLA in healthy donors. Study results and limitations: Confirmation in vitro established that a few CMV-associated chains were specific for CMV antigens. In a later analysis, HLA-C alleles had the fewest associated TCRs, DRB1 alleles the most. TCR beta chains numbering under 200 were designated cytomegalovirus-associated.

Germline V CDR1 and CDR2: MGHRA, YSYEKL. The CDR3 contains 14 residues. V shed 3 bases and J 11 bases; nucleotides not matched to a gene: 11. At the time of sampling, donors were nominally healthy, though unrecorded immune exposures were likely. This rearrangement joins TRBV4-1 to TRBJ2-5; TRBD2 matches at 8 bases. The receptor was derived from a girl between 2 and 10 years old in good health and CMV-seronegative. Material for sequencing was PBMCs. The CDR3 region is CASSHPPSRGGQYF. CDR3 DNA: TGCGCCAGCAGCCATCCCCCTAGCCGGGGGGGACAGTACTTC.